These 18 T cell receptor beta chains originate from one sample sequenced in a study of blood T cell repertoires in COVID-19 (dated by TCRdb to about 2020). The library was obtained by the immunoSEQ multiplex PCR assay. The table comes from immuneACCESS by way of TCRdb, which keeps in-frame sequences with V and J called. Part of the clones is missing from these tables; in studies checked, under half for an unresolved V gene and the rest for unknown reasons. This sample lists roughly 500,000 clones; approximately 88% were detected once. Jointly, the top ten make up 1.8% of the sample. The material sequenced was PBMCs or T cells enriched from blood (not recorded which). These receptors came from a woman aged 40 to 50 who had recovered from COVID-19.

This clone was counted once. V is TRBV30 and J is TRBJ1-5; no reliable D call. Germline V gene sequence: CDR1 GTSNPN, CDR2 SVGIG (reference sequence). Trimming took 0 bases from V and 5 from J, leaving 8 bases between them. The CDR3 runs to 13 residues. CDR3 in amino acids: CAWSVNRDQPQHF. DNA of the CDR3: TGTGCCTGGAGTGTGAACAGAGATCAGCCCCAGCATTTT.

CDR3 sequence reads: CASSIGGLYNEQFF. The CDR3 DNA reads as TGTGCCAGTAGTATAGGGGGCCTATACAATGAGCAGTTCTTC. This chain joins TRBV19 and TRBJ2-1; D is perhaps TRBD1 (5 bases). CDR3 length: 14 residues. The V end lost 1 base, the J end lost 4 bases, and 8 bases lay between the germline ends. The germline V gene encodes CDR1 LNHDA and CDR2 SQIVND (reference sequence).

The CDR3 sequence is CATSPLLAGRVHEQYF. The CDR3, as DNA: TGTGCCACCAGTCCCTTACTAGCGGGTAGAGTCCACGAGCAGTACTTC. This chain uses TRBV24-1 with TRBJ2-7; the match to TRBD2 covers 9 bases. J was trimmed by 5 bases and V by 6 bases; bases with no gene match: 13. Germline V gives CDR1 KGHDR, CDR2 SFDVKD. CDR3 length equals 16 residues.

V gene TRBV7-9 combines with J gene TRBJ2-5, with D unclear. Trimming cost V 6 bases and J 1 base, with 9 bases left between them. The CDR3 is 13 residues long. Germline values: CDR1 SEHNR, CDR2 FQNEAQ (reference sequence). The CDR3 spells CASRPAVQETQYF. CDR3 nucleotides: TGTGCCAGCAGACCGGCGGTCCAAGAGACCCAGTACTTC.

This clone was found once. CDR3 coding DNA: TGTGCCACTCAGCGCTCTAGCGGGTACCCAGATACGCAGTATTTT. Its protein product is CATQRSSGYPDTQYF. The V call is TRBV2, the J call TRBJ2-3; 8 nucleotides align to TRBD2. Germline CDR1 reads SNHLY; CDR2 reads FYNNEI. The V segment lost 10 bases and the J segment 4 bases; nucleotides outside the gene matches: 13. The CDR3 is made up of 15 amino acids.

V and J are TRBV5-1 and TRBJ2-7; 10 nucleotides line up with TRBD2. There are 17 residues in the CDR3. V lost 0 bases to trimming and J lost 2 bases; unmatched junction nucleotides: 8. Germline V CDR1 and CDR2: SGHRS, YFSETQ. CDR3 sequence: CASSLVAGGHQTYEQYF. The CDR3 DNA follows: TGCGCCAGCAGCTTGGTAGCGGGAGGCCACCAGACCTACGAGCAGTACTTC.

The chain combines TRBV9 with TRBJ2-3; TRBD1 agrees at 8 bases. After removal of 4 bases from V and 4 bases from J, the junction contained 2 bases not matched to a gene. The CDR3 has 13 amino acids. Per the germline V gene, CDR1 is SGDLS and CDR2 is YYNGEE. The DNA for the CDR3 is TGTGCCAGCAGCTCACAGGGGGCAGATACGCAGTATTTT. This encodes CASSSQGADTQYF. Drawing the rest from reference TRBV9 and TRBJ2-3, the complete variable domain is DSGVTQTPKHLITATGQRVTLRCSPRSGDLSVYWYQQSLDQGLQFLIQYYNGEERAKGNILERFSAQQFPDLHSELNLSSLELGDSALYFCASSSQGADTQYFGPGTRLTVL.

The rearrangement joins TRBV29-1 to TRBJ2-3, with TRBD1 identical over 7 bases. Germline CDR1 reads SQVTM; CDR2 reads ANQGSEA. This CDR3 is 13 amino acids long. CDR3: CSLGQENTDTQYF. CDR3 bases: TGCAGTCTCGGACAGGAGAACACAGATACGCAGTATTTT.

The chain couples TRBV6-5 to TRBJ1-2, with TRBD1 identical over 8 bases. The CDR3 is made up of 15 amino acids. Looked up from germline, CDR1 is MNHEY and CDR2 is SVGAGI. Trimming removed 6 bases from V and 4 bases from J; junction bases left unmatched: 10. The CDR3 sequence is CASRYSGTGPYGYTF. CDR3 nucleotides: TGTGCCAGCAGGTATTCCGGGACAGGACCCTATGGCTACACCTTC.

This chain joins TRBV12-3 or TRBV12-4 and TRBJ1-2; D might be TRBD1 (5 bases). Trimming took off 0 bases at V and 4 bases at J, with 6 bases between the two ends. The CDR3 runs 13 residues. The CDR3 DNA reads as TGTGCCAGCAGTTTAGCGACAGCCTATGGCTACACCTTC. Residues: CASSLATAYGYTF.

The CDR3 DNA reads as TGTGCCAGCCGCGGCGGGGGCTGGGCCGGGGAGCTGTTTTTT. It codes for CASRGGGWAGELFF. This sequence joins TRBV27 and TRBJ2-2; TRBD2 might be the D (7 bases). The length of the CDR3 is 14 residues. V lost 8 bases and J 6 bases, leaving 16 bases between the germline ends. Germline assignment: CDR1 MNHEY and CDR2 SMNVEV (reference sequence).

This chain connects TRBV5-1 to TRBJ2-1, with a possible D match to TRBD1 (6 bases). V lost 4 bases, J lost 0 bases, and 11 bases lay in between. The CDR3 runs 15 residues. Germline-derived CDR1 and CDR2 are SGHRS and YFSETQ. CDR3 sequence: CASSETGNSYNEQFF. Here the CDR3 DNA reads TGCGCCAGCAGCGAAACAGGGAACTCCTACAATGAGCAGTTCTTC.

The chain carries TRBV5-1 and TRBJ2-6; D is unresolved. Looked up from germline, CDR1 is SGHRS and CDR2 is YFSETQ. This CDR3 has 17 amino acids. Trimming removed 4 bases at V and 0 bases at J, with 14 bases between. The DNA for the CDR3 is TGCGCCAGCAGCCACCAGACAAGCCGCTCTGGGGCCAACGTCCTGACTTTC. Translating gives CASSHQTSRSGANVLTF.

This rearrangement joins TRBV3-1 (or the pseudogene TRBV3-2) to TRBJ2-1, with 7 bases fitting TRBD2. The V segment lost 4 bases and the J segment 5 bases; nucleotides outside the gene matches: 14. The CDR3 spans 17 residues. The V gene's germline CDR1 is LGHDT and CDR2 YNNKEL (reference sequence). Here the CDR3 DNA reads TGTGCCAGCAGCCCCCTCTGGGGGGAGGGCCACAACAATGAGCAGTTCTTC. Its protein product is CASSPLWGEGHNNEQFF.

The V gene is TRBV7-6, the J gene TRBJ2-1; 9 bases fit TRBD2. The junction had 13 bases not matched to a gene; V was cut back by 2 bases and J by 8 bases. The CDR3 covers 17 residues. From germline, CDR1 is SGHVS and CDR2 FNYEAQ. The DNA for the CDR3 is TGTGCCAGCAGCTTAATAAGATTAGCGGGAGAGGTAGATGAGCAGTTCTTC. The encoded protein is CASSLIRLAGEVDEQFF.

The chain carries TRBV7-2 and TRBJ2-5, with 12 bases matching TRBD2. The length of the CDR3 is 17 residues. CDR1 is SGHTA, CDR2 FQGNSA, per germline. Unmatched junction bases numbered 9, after V lost 5 bases and J lost 2 bases. This CDR3 is CASSLLRTSGNQETQYF. CDR3 bases: TGTGCCAGCAGCCTATTACGGACTAGCGGGAATCAAGAGACCCAGTACTTC.

The chain recombines TRBV2 with TRBJ2-5; TRBD2 might be the D (5 bases). Germline V gene data show CDR1 as SNHLY and CDR2 as FYNNEI. V lost 4 bases and J lost 4, with 16 bases in between. The CDR3 has 15 residues. The CDR3 sequence is CASSVATPQRETQYF. The CDR3 nucleotides read TGTGCCAGCAGTGTAGCGACACCACAGAGAGAGACCCAGTACTTC. Variable domain in full (rest from reference TRBV2 and TRBJ2-5): EPEVTQTPSHQVTQMGQEVILRCVPISNHLYFYWYRQILGQKVEFLVSFYNNEISEKSEIFDDQFSVERPDGSNFTLKIRSTKLEDSAMYFCASSVATPQRETQYFGPGTRLLVL.

This chain connects TRBV5-1 to TRBJ1-1, with 10 bases fitting TRBD1. The CDR3 runs 16 residues. Trimming cost V 7 bases and J 5 bases; bases outside gene matches: 14. Per the germline V gene, CDR1 is SGHRS and CDR2 is YFSETQ. The CDR3: CASGPGDRGRLTEAFF. The CDR3 DNA is TGCGCCAGCGGGCCCGGTGACAGGGGGCGTCTGACTGAAGCTTTCTTT.